These 23 T cell receptor beta chains were sequenced from one sample in a study of technical replicates of blood from several donors (dated by TCRdb to 2016 to 2017). Library preparation employed the immunoSEQ multiplex PCR assay. TCRdb stores this immuneACCESS table with in-frame sequences only. Part of the clones is absent; in the studies checked, under half of the shortfall reflects unresolved V genes, and no reason is known for the rest. The sample yields 72,000 or so clones; over 85% were counted once. The top ten constitute 0.3% to 0.45% of the sample. Sequencing input: T cells isolated from PBMCs. All receptors derive from a human donor in good health.

The rearrangement joins TRBV2 to TRBJ1-2, with D possibly matching TRBD1 (5 bases). Trimming removed 3 bases at V and 1 base at J, with 12 bases between. This CDR3 spans 15 amino acids. Germline V gene sequence: CDR1 SNHLY, CDR2 FYNNEI. The CDR3 nucleotides read TGTGCCAGCAGTGATCAAAGGACAATTAACTATGGCTACACCTTC. Its translation is CASSDQRTINYGYTF.

This clone has just a few counts. This chain connects TRBV6-1 to TRBJ1-1; D is unresolved. Looked up from germline, CDR1 is MNHNS and CDR2 is SASEGT. The CDR3 runs 14 residues. V dropped 2 bases and J dropped 0 bases, with 7 bases sitting between them. The CDR3, as DNA: TGTGCCAGCAGTGAAAAGGCGGTGAACACTGAAGCTTTCTTT. It yields the protein CASSEKAVNTEAFF.

This rearrangement joins TRBV7-9 to TRBJ1-1, with 7 nucleotides matching TRBD1. Germline V gene sequence: CDR1 SEHNR, CDR2 FQNEAQ (reference sequence). This CDR3 is 17 amino acids long. V lost 3 bases, J lost 0 bases, and 10 bases stayed unmatched. CDR3: CASSFYRGWTLNTEAFF. Written as DNA, the CDR3 is TGTGCCAGCAGCTTCTACAGGGGATGGACCTTGAACACTGAAGCTTTCTTT.

This clone was counted a few times. This sequence joins TRBV19 and TRBJ1-2, with TRBD1 identical over 9 bases. Germline V lookup: CDR1 LNHDA, CDR2 SQIVND (reference sequence). V was pared by 6 bases and J by 4 bases, with 6 bases of the junction left unmatched. CDR3 length: 14 residues. CDR3 bases: TGTGCCAGTAGCACAGGGGGCGCAGGCTATGGCTACACCTTC. It encodes CASSTGGAGYGYTF.

This clone was counted a single time. The chain recombines TRBV5-4 with TRBJ2-7; D perhaps matches TRBD1 (6 bases). The V and J ends lost 1 base and 2 bases respectively, with 10 bases between them. The germline CDR1 and CDR2 sequences are SGHNT and YYREEE (reference sequence). The CDR3 totals 14 residues. The CDR3 DNA follows: TGTGCCAGCAGCTTGCCAGGGGAAGCCTACGAGCAGTACTTC. This codes for CASSLPGEAYEQYF.

The chain joins TRBV2 to TRBJ2-2; a weak D match, TRBD1 (6 bases). The CDR3 length is 15 residues. Germline V gives CDR1 SNHLY, CDR2 FYNNEI. V was shortened by 4 bases and J by 6 bases, with 15 bases between the two germline ends. CDR3 region: CASSGRTVGSGELFF. As DNA, the CDR3 is TGTGCCAGCAGTGGTAGGACAGTGGGATCCGGGGAGCTGTTTTTT.

The rearrangement uses TRBV7-2 and TRBJ1-1; 11 bases are shared with TRBD1. The V gene's germline CDR1 is SGHTA and CDR2 FQGNSA. The CDR3 spans 15 residues. With V trimmed by 3 bases and J by 4 bases, 4 bases remained unmatched. The CDR3, as DNA: TGTGCCAGCAGCTTGTCGGGACAGGGGGGCACTGAAGCTTTCTTT. Its protein product is CASSLSGQGGTEAFF.

The CDR3 DNA reads TGTGCCAGCAGTTATACAGGGGACCCAAAACAAGAGACCCAGTACTTC. Translating gives CASSYTGDPKQETQYF. The chain is built from TRBV6-6 and TRBJ2-5, with 7 bases aligning to TRBD1. CDR1 is MNHNY, CDR2 SVGAGI, per germline (reference sequence). V gave up 3 bases and J gave up 2 bases; unmatched junction bases: 9. This CDR3 region has 16 residues.

This chain connects TRBV27 to TRBJ2-7, with 7 bases fitting TRBD2. Per the germline V gene, CDR1 is MNHEY and CDR2 is SMNVEV (reference sequence). Losses at the gene ends were 6 bases for V and 4 bases for J; bases not matched to a gene: 15. The CDR3 has 16 residues. CDR3: CASSPSAGEAMYEQYF. For the CDR3, the DNA is TGTGCCAGCAGCCCTTCCGCGGGGGAGGCGATGTACGAGCAGTACTTC.

The V and J genes are TRBV14 and TRBJ2-7; 9 bases fit TRBD2. Trimming cost V 0 bases and J 4 bases; bases outside gene matches: 4. Germline CDR1 is SGHDN and CDR2 is FVKESK. CDR3 length: 15 amino acids. CDR3 in amino acids: CASSQDWGLAYEQYF. The CDR3, as DNA: TGTGCCAGCAGCCAAGATTGGGGACTAGCTTACGAGCAGTACTTC.

The chain carries TRBV4-1 and TRBJ2-7; 8 nucleotides match TRBD2. The J segment lost 2 bases and the V segment lost 2 bases, leaving 11 bases of the junction unmatched. Germline values: CDR1 MGHRA, CDR2 YSYEKL. The CDR3 is made up of 17 amino acids. CDR3 DNA: TGCGCCAGCAGCCAATACTCCGGGGGGGAGAGGACCTACGAGCAGTACTTC. Its protein product is CASSQYSGGERTYEQYF.

The J gene is TRBJ2-3, the V gene TRBV7-9, with 7 bases aligning to TRBD2. The CDR3 is made up of 15 amino acids. Trimming cost V 2 bases and J 5 bases; bases outside gene matches: 7. The V gene's germline CDR1 is SEHNR and CDR2 FQNEAQ (reference sequence). CDR3 in DNA: TGTGCCAGCAGCTTATTGGCGGGAGATCGAGATACGCAGTATTTT. Amino acids: CASSLLAGDRDTQYF. The variable domain in full, with the rest retrieved from reference TRBV7-9 and TRBJ2-3, is DTGVSQNPRHKITKRGQNVTFRCDPISEHNRLYWYRQTLGQGPEFLTYFQNEAQLEKSRLLSDRFSAERPKGSFSTLEIQRTEQGDSAMYLCASSLLAGDRDTQYFGPGTRLTVL.

The rearrangement links TRBV7-9 to TRBJ2-7; 8 nucleotides match TRBD1. CDR3 length: 12 residues. In germline, CDR1 is SEHNR, CDR2 FQNEAQ (reference sequence). With 7 bases clipped from V and 7 bases from J, the junction kept 6 bases outside the gene matches. CDR3: CASTQTGEEQYF. The CDR3 bases are TGTGCCAGCACCCAGACAGGGGAAGAGCAGTACTTC.

The chain is built from TRBV27 and TRBJ1-5; D gene ambiguous. The CDR3 runs 15 residues. Germline-derived CDR1 and CDR2 are MNHEY and SMNVEV (reference sequence). V lost 2 bases and J lost 1, with 9 bases in between. The CDR3 reads CASSLGGKSNQPQHF. CDR3 nucleotide sequence: TGTGCCAGCAGTTTAGGAGGGAAAAGCAATCAGCCCCAGCATTTT.

J is TRBJ1-4 and V is TRBV5-1; unclear D gene. Per germline, CDR1 SGHRS and CDR2 YFSETQ. The CDR3 is 13 residues long. V lost 7 bases, J lost 4 bases, and 11 bases lay in between. CDR3 sequence (DNA): TGCGCCAGCTCTGAGAGCCTTAATGAAAAACTGTTTTTT. Encoded protein: CASSESLNEKLFF.

The V and J genes are TRBV9 and TRBJ2-7, with 8 bases lining up with TRBD2. The V gene's germline CDR1 is SGDLS and CDR2 YYNGEE. This CDR3 is built from 14 residues. V trimming: 2 bases; J trimming: 4 bases; junction bases outside the gene matches: 5. CDR3 amino acids: CASSVSGNSYEQYF. The CDR3, as DNA: TGTGCCAGCAGCGTTAGCGGGAATAGTTACGAGCAGTACTTC.

CDR3 DNA sequence: TGTGCCAGCAGCTTAGATAGCGGGAGGCAGTACAATGAGCAGTTCTTC. The encoded protein is CASSLDSGRQYNEQFF. The gene calls are TRBV11-3 and TRBJ2-1; TRBD2 aligns across 10 bases. V lost 0 bases, J lost 4 bases, and 3 bases stayed unmatched. In germline, CDR1 is SGHNT, CDR2 YENEEA. This CDR3 is 16 amino acids long.

This chain connects TRBV5-4 to TRBJ2-7; a possible D gene is TRBD2 (6 bases). Germline V gene lookup returns CDR1 SGHNT and CDR2 YYREEE (reference sequence). Trimming took off 4 bases at V and 2 bases at J, with 13 bases between the two ends. This CDR3 contains 14 residues. The CDR3 coding sequence is TGTGCCAGCAGCGAGGGACTTGAAACCTACGAGCAGTACTTC. It yields the protein CASSEGLETYEQYF. Full variable domain (missing parts from reference TRBV5-4 and TRBJ2-7): ETGVTQSPTHLIKTRGQQVTLRCSSQSGHNTVSWYQQALGQGPQFIFQYYREEENGRGNFPPRFSGLQFPNYSSELNVNALELDDSALYLCASSEGLETYEQYFGPGTRLTVT.

The chain uses TRBV28 and TRBJ2-4; maybe TRBD1 (5 bases). CDR1 and CDR2 from the germline V gene are MDHEN and SYDVKM. V was trimmed by 7 bases and J by 0 bases, leaving 10 bases between them. The CDR3 spans 14 residues. CDR3 sequence reads: CASNSGIAKNIQYF. Here the CDR3 DNA reads TGTGCCAGCAACTCAGGGATAGCCAAAAACATTCAGTACTTC.

This chain's CDR3 is CASSGQGVTGELFF. The CDR3 DNA reads TGTGCCAGTAGCGGACAGGGTGTGACCGGGGAGCTGTTTTTT. The genes are TRBV19 and TRBJ2-2, with 8 bases identical to TRBD1. Germline V gives CDR1 LNHDA, CDR2 SQIVND (reference sequence). There are 14 residues in the CDR3. Trimming removed 6 bases from V and 5 bases from J; junction bases left unmatched: 5.

The chain couples TRBV10-2 to TRBJ1-5; tentative D call: TRBD1 (5 bases). The CDR3 runs 13 residues. Germline V gene lookup returns CDR1 WSHSY and CDR2 SAAADI. With 8 bases removed from V and 3 bases from J, the gap between germline ends came to 11 bases. DNA for the CDR3: TGCGCCAGCGTCCAGGGATTCAATCAGCCCCAGCATTTT. Protein sequence: CASVQGFNQPQHF.

The chain combines TRBV6-5 with TRBJ2-2, with no clear D. CDR3 size: 14 residues. Trimming took off 2 bases at V and 1 base at J, with 5 bases between the two ends. Germline CDR1 and CDR2: MNHEY and SVGAGI. For the CDR3, the DNA is TGTGCCAGCAGTTACGTACAGAACACCGGGGAGCTGTTTTTT. It specifies CASSYVQNTGELFF.

The chain employs TRBV18 and TRBJ1-2, with 9 bases that match TRBD1. The CDR3 extends over 15 amino acids. V shed 4 bases and J 2 bases; nucleotides not matched to a gene: 5. Germline V gives CDR1 KGHSH, CDR2 LQKENI. For the CDR3, the DNA is TGTGCCAGCTCACGGGGACAGGGAAACAACTATGGCTACACCTTC. Its protein product is CASSRGQGNNYGYTF.